Given below is one TCR beta chain in context. What it binds is not known. This sample is part of a study of T-cell reconstitution after alpha-beta-depleted transplantation in children. Study observations and caveats: Surviving recipient cells, namely T cells and thymic progenitors, were the source of high day-60 TCRbeta diversity in some patients. Reportedly, alpha-beta T cells present about two months post-transplant originated from several hundred expanded clones of graft origin. Newly produced T cells mostly provided counts and TCRbeta diversity after one year, as hyperexpanded clones declined.

Preparing the TCRbeta library involved the use of unique molecular identifiers. One entry per CDR3 protein results from TCRdb running MiXCR on the PCR reads. The sample consists of about 580,000 distinct CDR3 sequences, 23% of them appearing once. This clonotype was obtained from a boy under two years old who had a stem cell transplant for acute myeloid leukemia, so the T cells may come from the graft donor. The material sequenced was PBMCs, mostly from graft donor cells, taken 360 days after TCRalphabeta/CD19-depleted stem cell transplant.

In nucleotides, the CDR3 is TGTGCCAGCAGCAGTGTTACAGGAGGGGTATTCGATGAGCAGTTCTTC. Translating it yields CASSSVTGGVFDEQFF. The V gene is TRBV7-9, the J gene TRBJ2-1; possible D gene TRBD2, 6 bases. V lost 5 bases and J lost 8, with 22 bases in between. The CDR3 has 16 residues. The germline V gene encodes CDR1 SEHNR and CDR2 FQNEAQ (reference sequence).